Listed below are T cell receptor beta chains from one sample, sequenced in a study of CD8+ T cells in alopecia areata. Clones were sequenced by immunoSEQ multiplex PCR, and TCRdb holds only the in-frame ones, with some missing. The sample comprises under 150,000 clones, less than 60% of which are singletons, and around 3.4% rests with the top ten. The source was CD4+ T cells sorted from blood, collected at week 24, from a patient treated with tofacitinib. The source is a human donor with alopecia areata. Both conserved end residues are part of each CDR3.

CDR3 length	V gene	J gene	CDR3 protein
18	TRBV12-5	TRBJ2-6	CASGLGTGWDSGANVLTF
14	TRBV23-1	TRBJ2-5	CASVTGGGRETQYF
16	TRBV10-3	TRBJ2-3	CAIEGTSGGGTDTQYF
16	TRBV9	TRBJ1-2	CASSLSARDGDYGYTF
13	TRBV30	TRBJ1-5	CAWSVRGNQPQHF
15	TRBV10-3	TRBJ2-3	CAISGLAGGSDTQYF
14	TRBV5-1	TRBJ2-7	CASSLNSLAGDLSF
15	TRBV10-2	TRBJ2-7	CASRPGQGNRNEQYF
14	TRBV10-3	TRBJ2-5	CAIRRQGAGETQYF
12	TRBV6-5	TRBJ1-2	CASSYRNYGYTF